The present T cell receptor beta chain was sequenced within a study of T cells after yellow fever vaccination. Looking at the study overall: It was SMART-Seq v4 Ultra Low Input that prepared the fractions with low cell numbers.

About this clonotype: Its antigen is currently unknown.

A 5'RACE template-switching step, the method used to make TCR cDNA, added a universal primer site and UMIs. Via MiXCR, TCRdb re-called the 5' RACE reads, giving one row per CDR3 protein. The sample has 100,000 to 150,000 distinct CDR3 sequences; under 8% are singletons. V lost 9 bases and J 2 bases, leaving 13 bases between the germline ends. The CDR3 extends over 13 amino acids. Per the germline V gene, CDR1 is SGHTA and CDR2 is FQGNSA. The study, taken as a whole, reports: Peaking on day 5 versus 15, the secondary response was faster but weaker. Primary-vaccination clones mostly resurfaced post-booster (about 96% CD4, about 87% CD8).

The starting material was CD4+ T cells sorted from PBMCs, obtained around 10 days after the first yellow fever vaccination. The TCR sequence derives from a man aged 18 to 29 who received the YFV17D yellow fever vaccine. The V call is TRBV7-2, the J call TRBJ1-1; D not certain. The CDR3 coding sequence is TGTGCCAGTAGCCCGGACTGTAACACTGAAGCTTTCTTT. This sequence encodes CASSPDCNTEAFF.